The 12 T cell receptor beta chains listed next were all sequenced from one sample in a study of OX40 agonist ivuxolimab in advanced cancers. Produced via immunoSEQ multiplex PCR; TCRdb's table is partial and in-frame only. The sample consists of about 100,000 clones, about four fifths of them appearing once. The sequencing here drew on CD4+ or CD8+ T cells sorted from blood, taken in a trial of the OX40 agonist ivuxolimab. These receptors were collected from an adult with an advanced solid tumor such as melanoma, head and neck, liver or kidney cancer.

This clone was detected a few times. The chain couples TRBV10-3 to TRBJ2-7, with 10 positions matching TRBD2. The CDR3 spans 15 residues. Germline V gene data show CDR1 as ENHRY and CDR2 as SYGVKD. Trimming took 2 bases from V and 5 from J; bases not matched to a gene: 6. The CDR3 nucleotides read TGTGCCATCAGTGAGAAGGCTAGCGGGAGAGACGAGCAGTACTTC. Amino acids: CAISEKASGRDEQYF.

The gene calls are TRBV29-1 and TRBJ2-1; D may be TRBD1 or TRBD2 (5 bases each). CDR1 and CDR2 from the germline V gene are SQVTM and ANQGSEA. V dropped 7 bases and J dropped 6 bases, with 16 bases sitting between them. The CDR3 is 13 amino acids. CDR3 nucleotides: TGCAGCGGGGGGTTTAGTCCCTCCAATGAGCAGTTCTTC. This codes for CSGGFSPSNEQFF.

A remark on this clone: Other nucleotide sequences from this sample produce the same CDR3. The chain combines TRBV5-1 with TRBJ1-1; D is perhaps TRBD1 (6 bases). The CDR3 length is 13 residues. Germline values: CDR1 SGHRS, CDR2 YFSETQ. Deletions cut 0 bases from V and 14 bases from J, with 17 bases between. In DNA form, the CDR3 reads TGCGCCAGCAGCTTGGATAGTCCAACGGGGGCCTTCTTT. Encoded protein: CASSLDSPTGAFF.

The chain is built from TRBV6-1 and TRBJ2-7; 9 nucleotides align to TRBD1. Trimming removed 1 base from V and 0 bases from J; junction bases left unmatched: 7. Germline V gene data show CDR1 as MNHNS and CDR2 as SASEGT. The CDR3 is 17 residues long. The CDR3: CASSEGTGAILSYEQYF. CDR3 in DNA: TGTGCCAGCAGTGAAGGGACAGGGGCTATCCTCTCCTACGAGCAGTACTTC.

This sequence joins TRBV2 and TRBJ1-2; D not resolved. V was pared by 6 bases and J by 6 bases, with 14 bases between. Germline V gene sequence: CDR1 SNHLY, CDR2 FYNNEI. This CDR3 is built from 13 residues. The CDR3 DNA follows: TGTGCCAGCAGGGATGGATTCGGTCATGGCTACACCTTC. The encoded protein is CASRDGFGHGYTF.

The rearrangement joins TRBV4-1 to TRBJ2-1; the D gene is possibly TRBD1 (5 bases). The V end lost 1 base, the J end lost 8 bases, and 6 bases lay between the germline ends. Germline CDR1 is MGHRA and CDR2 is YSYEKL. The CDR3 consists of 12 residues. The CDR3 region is CASSQGGYEQFF. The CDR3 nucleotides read TGCGCCAGCAGCCAAGGGGGCTATGAGCAGTTCTTC.

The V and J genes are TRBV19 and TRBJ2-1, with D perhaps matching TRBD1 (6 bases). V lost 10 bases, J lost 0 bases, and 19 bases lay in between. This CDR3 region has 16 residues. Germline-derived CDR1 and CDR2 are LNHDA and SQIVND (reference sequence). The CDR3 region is CATPVWGPSSYNEQFF. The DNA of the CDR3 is TGTGCCACCCCGGTCTGGGGGCCGAGCTCCTACAATGAGCAGTTCTTC.

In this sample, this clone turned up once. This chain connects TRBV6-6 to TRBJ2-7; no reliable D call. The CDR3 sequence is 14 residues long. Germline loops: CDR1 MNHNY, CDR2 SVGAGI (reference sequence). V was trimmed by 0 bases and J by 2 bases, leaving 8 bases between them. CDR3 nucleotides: TGTGCCAGCAGTTACTCCTCTGGACCCTACGAGCAGTACTTC. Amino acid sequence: CASSYSSGPYEQYF.

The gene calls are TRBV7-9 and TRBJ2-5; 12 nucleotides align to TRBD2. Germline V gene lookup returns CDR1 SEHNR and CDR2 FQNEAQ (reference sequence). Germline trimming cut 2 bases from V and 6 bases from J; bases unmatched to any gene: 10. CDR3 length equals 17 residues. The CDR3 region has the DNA TGTGCCAGCAGCTTATGGTCTAGCGGGAGGGCGACGAAGACCCAGTACTTC. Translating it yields CASSLWSSGRATKTQYF.

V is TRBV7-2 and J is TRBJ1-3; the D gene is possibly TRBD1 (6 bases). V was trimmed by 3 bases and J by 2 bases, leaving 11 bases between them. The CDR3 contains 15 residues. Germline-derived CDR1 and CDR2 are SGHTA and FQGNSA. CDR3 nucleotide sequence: TGTGCCAGCAGCTTGGCTACAGGGCCTGGAAACACCATATATTTT. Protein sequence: CASSLATGPGNTIYF.

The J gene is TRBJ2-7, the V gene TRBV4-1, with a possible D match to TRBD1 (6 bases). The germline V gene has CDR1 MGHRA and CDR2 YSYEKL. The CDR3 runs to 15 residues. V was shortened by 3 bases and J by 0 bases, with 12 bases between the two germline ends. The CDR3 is CASSHPDRSSYEQYF. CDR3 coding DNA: TGCGCCAGCAGCCATCCAGACAGGAGCTCCTACGAGCAGTACTTC.

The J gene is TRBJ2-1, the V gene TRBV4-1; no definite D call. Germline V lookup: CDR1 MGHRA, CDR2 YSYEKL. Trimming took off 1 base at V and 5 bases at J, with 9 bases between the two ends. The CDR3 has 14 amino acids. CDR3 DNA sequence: TGCGCCAGCAGCCAAGTGGGCCCTGACAATGAGCAGTTCTTC. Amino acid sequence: CASSQVGPDNEQFF.